The T cell receptor (beta chain) described here comes from a study of blood T cell repertoires in COVID-19 (dated by TCRdb to between 2020 and 2021). About the study as a whole: The collaborator samples originated in the United States, Italy and Spain and spanned the acute and convalescent phases of COVID-19. The samples were drawn from two sources: the first 160 participants of the ongoing ImmuneRACE study, and 950 to 1,500 subjects contributed by 6 global collaborators. The repertoires were released in a freely available public database intended as a resource for research on the immune response to SARS-CoV-2. The dataset comprised deeply sampled blood TCRbeta repertoires from subjects exposed to, actively infected with, or recovered from COVID-19. Sample metadata almost always included a de-identified subject ID, COVID-19 status, age in years and sex. Where available, HLA class I and class II types were taken from metadata supplied by the sample provider and were not determined by assay-based typing. The material from the prospective study consisted of cDNA or gDNA derived from T cells, B-cell-depleted T cells, or PBMCs. What the research found in general, with its limitations: The amount of clinical and demographic metadata varied by source and participant and was provided uncurated.

A second Seattle source provided samples from volunteer blood donors who had recovered from COVID-19. Each collaborating institution followed its own protocols to collect whole blood in K2EDTA tubes. For TCRbeta analysis, collaborator samples were shipped as frozen whole blood, as isolated PBMCs, or as DNA extracted from either sample type. The immunoSEQ Assay, a bias-controlled multiplex PCR, was used to amplify TCRbeta CDR3 regions from genomic DNA. The authors' analysis ran thus. Nucleated cell counts per sample were estimated from amplification of reference gene primers within the assay. Sequence reads were collapsed and filtered to measure the absolute abundance of every unique TCRbeta CDR3 rearrangement. For each sample, productive Simpson clonality was calculated as the square root of Simpson's diversity index across productive rearrangements. As stored in TCRdb, this immuneACCESS dataset retains in-frame rearrangements with V and J assigned. A fraction of the clones does not appear; measured against another copy, unresolved V genes explain less than half of the discrepancy, and the remainder lacks a known reason. V, J and clone size reflect that table, while D and trimming were determined from the DNA. This sample gives approximately 170,000 clones in total; over 75% of them show up just once. The ten top clones hold 13% of the sample.

Points on this clone: Its antigen is still unknown. Base qualities were left out, and no much larger clone turns up one base away.

The sample comprised peripheral blood. This receptor was taken from an older man who had recovered from COVID-19.

The CDR3 protein sequence reads: CASSIGLVAEGGETQYF. The DNA is TGTGCCAGCAGCATCGGACTCGTAGCGGAGGGAGGAGAGACCCAGTACTTC. The rearrangement combines TRBV3-1 (or the pseudogene TRBV3-2) with TRBJ2-5; the best D guess is TRBD2, with 6 bases matching. From the cysteine up to the phenylalanine, the CDR3 has a length of 17 residues. Solely the CDR3 DNA is kept, with 51 bases framed from the first base. V loses 5 bases, J loses 4 bases, and the germline ends lie 23 bases apart. The CDR1 and CDR2 encoded by the germline V gene (reference sequence) are LGHDT and YNNKEL.